This is a list of T cell receptor beta chains from one sample in a study of CD8 T cells in Susac syndrome. TCRdb redid the calling of the immunoSEQ multiplex PCR reads with MiXCR, one entry per CDR3 protein. Seen here are about 150,000 distinct CDR3 sequences, about 94% observed once, and the top ten hold approximately 0.08%. The sample consisted of CD4+ T cells from PBMCs. These receptors originate from a human donor with Susac syndrome. CDR3s include the opening cysteine and the closing phenylalanine or tryptophan. A D gene is named only where the DNA matches it firmly. Rows give clone size only sometimes, using once, few, many, or a class for an expanded clone.

length: 14; size: -; D: TRBD1; J: TRBJ2-1; V: TRBV12-3/TRBV12-4; DNA: TGTGCCAGCAGTTTTAGCTCGGGACAGTCTGAGCAGTTCTTC; CDR3: CASSFSSGQSEQFF
length: 14; size: -; D: -; J: TRBJ2-7; V: TRBV21-1; DNA: TGTGCCAGCAGCCAAACGTATGATGACTACGAGCAGTACTTC; CDR3: CASSQTYDDYEQYF
length: 16; size: -; D: TRBD1; J: TRBJ2-5; V: TRBV29-1; DNA: TGCAGCGTTGAAGATCGAGGCAGGGGGATCGGAGAGACCCAGTACTTC; CDR3: CSVEDRGRGIGETQYF
length: 14; size: -; D: TRBD1; J: TRBJ2-7; V: TRBV6-6; DNA: TGTGCCAGCAGCCTACAGGGGGCAAAGGACGAGCAGTACTTC; CDR3: CASSLQGAKDEQYF
length: 16; size: -; D: TRBD2; J: TRBJ2-1; V: TRBV5-1; DNA: TGCGCCAGCAGCCCTGGACTAGTCAGCTCCTACAATGAGCAGTTCTTC; CDR3: CASSPGLVSSYNEQFF
length: 15; size: -; D: TRBD1; J: TRBJ1-3; V: TRBV3-1; DNA: TGTGCCAGCAGCCACACAGGGGTGGGTGGAAACACCATATATTTT; CDR3: CASSHTGVGGNTIYF
length: 17; size: -; D: TRBD1; J: TRBJ2-5; V: TRBV3-1; DNA: TGTGCCAGCAGCCAAGGACCCAACAGGGGAAGTTGGGAGACCCAGTACTTC; CDR3: CASSQGPNRGSWETQYF
length: 17; size: -; D: -; J: TRBJ2-3; V: TRBV4-1; DNA: TGCGCCAGCAGCCAAGTGTCGCCTGGGGCGGCCACAGATACGCAGTATTTT; CDR3: CASSQVSPGAATDTQYF
length: 14; size: few; D: -; J: TRBJ2-6; V: TRBV2; DNA: TGTGCCAGCAGTCTAAAAGGGGGGGCCAACGTCCTGACTTTC; CDR3: CASSLKGGANVLTF
length: 14; size: -; D: -; J: TRBJ2-7; V: TRBV29-1; DNA: TGCAGCGTTGGCCCACAGGACGTTCCCTACGAGCAGTACTTC; CDR3: CSVGPQDVPYEQYF
length: 14; size: once; D: -; J: TRBJ1-2; V: TRBV5-8; DNA: TGTGCCAGCAGCTTGTGGGGGACTAACTATGGCTACACCTTC; CDR3: CASSLWGTNYGYTF
length: 13; size: -; D: -; J: TRBJ1-2; V: TRBV19; DNA: TGTGCCAGTACCCCTCCCGTGAGGGGTGGCTACACCTTC; CDR3: CASTPPVRGGYTF
length: 16; size: -; D: TRBD2; J: TRBJ2-3; V: TRBV4-1; DNA: TGCGCCAGCAGCCCTCGGCTAGCGGGACTCACAGATACGCAGTATTTT; CDR3: CASSPRLAGLTDTQYF
length: 16; size: -; D: -; J: TRBJ1-5; V: TRBV6-6; DNA: TGTGCCAGCAGTTACGGGACGGGGGCGGGCAATCAGCCCCAGCATTTT; CDR3: CASSYGTGAGNQPQHF
length: 13; size: -; D: -; J: TRBJ1-1; V: TRBV5-4; DNA: TGTGCCAGCAGCTTGCGGGAGAGCACTGAAGCTTTCTTT; CDR3: CASSLRESTEAFF
length: 13; size: -; D: -; J: TRBJ2-5; V: TRBV4-1; DNA: TGCGCCAGCAGCCAAGCGCTATTGGAGACCCAGTACTTC; CDR3: CASSQALLETQYF
length: 15; size: once; D: -; J: TRBJ2-1; V: TRBV6-5; DNA: TGTGCCAGCAGTTACGTGGGGAATTCCTACAATGAGCAGTTCTTC; CDR3: CASSYVGNSYNEQFF
length: 14; size: -; D: -; J: TRBJ2-5; V: TRBV5-1; DNA: TGCGCCAGCAGCTTTCAAGGGGGGGTAGAGACCCAGTACTTC; CDR3: CASSFQGGVETQYF
length: 14; size: -; D: -; J: TRBJ2-1; V: TRBV20-1; DNA: TGCAGTGCTAGAGTAGGTGGGGGGTCCAATGAGCAGTTCTTC; CDR3: CSARVGGGSNEQFF
length: 12; size: -; D: -; J: TRBJ2-1; V: TRBV7-2; DNA: TGTGCCAGCAGCCTAAGGGGTGGTGAGCAGTTCTTC; CDR3: CASSLRGGEQFF
length: 14; size: -; D: -; J: TRBJ1-2; V: TRBV29-1; DNA: TGCAGCGTTGAATCCCCGACAGACCTCTATGGCTACACCTTC; CDR3: CSVESPTDLYGYTF
length: 12; size: -; D: -; J: TRBJ1-5; V: TRBV29-1; DNA: TGCAGCGTTGGGGCGGCCGATCAGCCCCAGCATTTT; CDR3: CSVGAADQPQHF
length: 16; size: -; D: -; J: TRBJ2-7; V: TRBV24-1; DNA: TGTGCCACCAGTGATTCCTACACCAGGGGATCGCGAGAGCAGTACTTC; CDR3: CATSDSYTRGSREQYF
length: 14; size: -; D: -; J: TRBJ1-1; V: TRBV20-1; DNA: TGCAGTGCCCAGGAAGGAGGCTCGACCACTGAAGCTTTCTTT; CDR3: CSAQEGGSTTEAFF
length: 14; size: -; D: -; J: TRBJ1-4; V: TRBV12-5; DNA: TGTGCTAGTGGTTTGGGGACAGAGAATGAAAAACTGTTTTTT; CDR3: CASGLGTENEKLFF
length: 14; size: -; D: TRBD2; J: TRBJ2-7; V: TRBV20-1; DNA: TGCAGTGCTAGACTAGCGGGAGGAACCTACGAGCAGTACTTC; CDR3: CSARLAGGTYEQYF
length: 11; size: -; D: -; J: TRBJ2-1; V: TRBV11-2; DNA: TGTGCCAGCAGCTTAGATTCTGAGCAGTTCTTC; CDR3: CASSLDSEQFF
length: 14; size: -; D: -; J: TRBJ2-5; V: TRBV11-2; DNA: TGTGCCAGCAGCTTGAGGGAGTACGGAGAGACCCAGTACTTC; CDR3: CASSLREYGETQYF
length: 16; size: -; D: -; J: TRBJ2-6; V: TRBV19; DNA: TGTGCCAGTAGTATACACCAGAGTTCTGGGGCCAACGTCCTGACTTTC; CDR3: CASSIHQSSGANVLTF
length: 12; size: -; D: -; J: TRBJ2-5; V: TRBV12-3/TRBV12-4; DNA: TGTGCCAGCAGTCCCGACAGTAAGACCCAGTACTTC; CDR3: CASSPDSKTQYF
length: 13; size: once; D: -; J: TRBJ2-1; V: TRBV27; DNA: TGTGCCAGCAGTTTAGACAGGACGCTTGAGCAGTTCTTC; CDR3: CASSLDRTLEQFF
length: 12; size: -; D: -; J: TRBJ1-1; V: TRBV6-5; DNA: TGTGCCAGCAGTCCAAATGGGGGATCTGCTTTCTTT; CDR3: CASSPNGGSAFF
length: 15; size: -; D: TRBD1; J: TRBJ1-1; V: TRBV11-2; DNA: TGTGCCAGCAGGCCCCCGGACAGGGGGAACACTGAAGCTTTCTTT; CDR3: CASRPPDRGNTEAFF
length: 15; size: -; D: -; J: TRBJ2-3; V: TRBV7-2; DNA: TGTGCCAGCAGCTTGAACCCCTGGGGCACAGATACGCAGTATTTT; CDR3: CASSLNPWGTDTQYF
length: 16; size: -; D: -; J: TRBJ1-6; V: TRBV5-1; DNA: TGCGCCAGCGGCACCTCCCCCTGGCAGACCGGAGCACCCCTCCACTTT; CDR3: CASGTSPWQTGAPLHF
length: 13; size: -; D: TRBD1; J: TRBJ1-1; V: TRBV5-1; DNA: TGCGCCAGCAGCTCGACAGGGCGGCCTGAAGCTTTCTTT; CDR3: CASSSTGRPEAFF
length: 13; size: -; D: -; J: TRBJ2-7; V: TRBV9; DNA: TGTGCCAGCAGCGTAGTGGGTAGCGGTGAGCAGTACTTC; CDR3: CASSVVGSGEQYF
length: 13; size: once; D: -; J: TRBJ1-5; V: TRBV6-5; DNA: TGTGCCAGCAGTTACGCTCACAATCAGCCCCAGCATTTT; CDR3: CASSYAHNQPQHF
length: 13; size: once; D: TRBD2; J: TRBJ2-3; V: TRBV29-1; DNA: TGCAGCTGCAATGGGGGGGGCACAGATACGCAGTATTTT; CDR3: CSCNGGGTDTQYF
length: 15; size: once; D: -; J: TRBJ1-1; V: TRBV7-9; DNA: TGTGCCAGCAGCTTTATGGCAGGGACGAACACTGAAGCTTTCTTT; CDR3: CASSFMAGTNTEAFF
length: 13; size: -; D: -; J: TRBJ2-2; V: TRBV29-1; DNA: TGCAGCGTTGGCCAGATCACCACCGGGGAGCTGTTTTTT; CDR3: CSVGQITTGELFF
length: 13; size: -; D: TRBD1; J: TRBJ1-5; V: TRBV12-3/TRBV12-4; DNA: TGTGCCAGCAGGGGACAGGGCGGTCAGCCCCAGCATTTT; CDR3: CASRGQGGQPQHF
length: 14; size: -; D: TRBD1; J: TRBJ1-1; V: TRBV28; DNA: TGTGCCAGCAGTTCCAGGGGGCGAGTCACTGAAGCTTTCTTT; CDR3: CASSSRGRVTEAFF
length: 13; size: -; D: TRBD1; J: TRBJ1-2; V: TRBV5-1; DNA: TGCGCCAGCCAGGGGGTGAACGGCTATGGCTACACCTTC; CDR3: CASQGVNGYGYTF
length: 15; size: once; D: -; J: TRBJ1-1; V: TRBV3-1; DNA: TGTGCCAGCAGCCCGACGGAGGGTCCCAACACTGAAGCTTTCTTT; CDR3: CASSPTEGPNTEAFF
length: 14; size: -; D: -; J: TRBJ2-1; V: TRBV24-1; DNA: TGTGCCACAAACCGGACACCCCCCTACAATGAGCAGTTCTTC; CDR3: CATNRTPPYNEQFF
length: 16; size: -; D: TRBD1; J: TRBJ1-1; V: TRBV12-3/TRBV12-4; DNA: TGTGCCAGCAGTTCTACCAGTGGACAGGGGAACACTGAAGCTTTCTTT; CDR3: CASSSTSGQGNTEAFF
length: 12; size: once; D: -; J: TRBJ2-7; V: TRBV20-1; DNA: TGCAGTGCTAGCGGGCTGACCTTCGAGCAGTACTTC; CDR3: CSASGLTFEQYF
length: 17; size: -; D: -; J: TRBJ1-2; V: TRBV20-1; DNA: TGCAGTGCTAGAGTATTGCAGGGAGAAATAGCTAACTATGGCTACACCTTC; CDR3: CSARVLQGEIANYGYTF
length: 10; size: -; D: -; J: TRBJ2-5; V: TRBV29-1; DNA: TGCAGCGGGGGAGAAGAGACCCAGTACTTC; CDR3: CSGGEETQYF
length: 16; size: -; D: -; J: TRBJ2-3; V: TRBV7-9; DNA: TGTGCCAGCAGCCTCCAGGGGAGGACTAGCACAGATACGCAGTATTTT; CDR3: CASSLQGRTSTDTQYF
length: 13; size: -; D: -; J: TRBJ2-3; V: TRBV12-3/TRBV12-4; DNA: TGTGCCAGCAGTCCCCTAACGAGAGATACGCAGTATTTT; CDR3: CASSPLTRDTQYF